The rows below give T cell receptor beta chains drawn from one sample of a study of T-cell memory formation after mild COVID-19. Each CDR3 protein is one row after TCRdb ran MiXCR on the 5' RACE reads. The sample yields about 610,000 distinct CDR3 sequences, approximately 15% seen once. Specimen: PBMCs or a T cell subset sorted from them (not recorded which). These receptors were collected from an adult woman who had mild COVID-19 (a few samples of this study predate the infection). Cell type and time point are not known. CDR3s include the opening cysteine and the closing phenylalanine or tryptophan. A D gene is named only where the DNA matches it firmly. Clone size is not always given. Where it is, it says once, few, many or a class for expanded clones.

D gene: .; V gene: TRBV20-1; J gene: TRBJ1-1; clone size: .; CDR3 DNA: TGCAGTGCCCGTGTGGGGGCGATGAACACTGAAGCTTTCTTT; CDR3 protein: CSARVGAMNTEAFF
D gene: TRBD2; V gene: TRBV20-1; J gene: TRBJ2-1; clone size: .; CDR3 DNA: TGCAGTGCTAGGGGGGACCCTAGCGGGAGAGTCTACAATGAGCAGTTCTTC; CDR3 protein: CSARGDPSGRVYNEQFF
D gene: .; V gene: TRBV6-2/TRBV6-3; J gene: TRBJ2-1; clone size: .; CDR3 DNA: TGTGCCAGCAGTTTTCTTCGGCTCCGGGAGCAGTTCTTC; CDR3 protein: CASSFLRLREQFF
D gene: TRBD2; V gene: TRBV9; J gene: TRBJ2-2; clone size: .; CDR3 DNA: TGTGCCAGCAGCGTAGACCGAGCGGGGTCCGGGGCCGGGGAGCTGTTTTTT; CDR3 protein: CASSVDRAGSGAGELFF
D gene: .; V gene: TRBV29-1; J gene: TRBJ2-3; clone size: few; CDR3 DNA: TGCAGCGTTGAAGCCACAGATACGCAGTATTTT; CDR3 protein: CSVEATDTQYF
D gene: .; V gene: TRBV29-1; J gene: TRBJ2-7; clone size: .; CDR3 DNA: TGCAGCGTTGAACGGACTCACGGCGACGAGCAGTACTTC; CDR3 protein: CSVERTHGDEQYF
D gene: .; V gene: TRBV18; J gene: TRBJ1-2; clone size: .; CDR3 DNA: TGTGCCAGCTCACCAGGGTTCTATGGCTACACCTTC; CDR3 protein: CASSPGFYGYTF
D gene: TRBD1; V gene: TRBV27; J gene: TRBJ1-1; clone size: once; CDR3 DNA: TGTGCCAGCAGTTTCCTCCTCGCCGGGACAGGGTTGAGCACTGAAGCTTTCTTT; CDR3 protein: CASSFLLAGTGLSTEAFF
D gene: .; V gene: TRBV20-1; J gene: TRBJ2-7; clone size: few; CDR3 DNA: TGCAGTGCTAGAGAAACTGGGGGCGGCTACGAGCAGTACTTC; CDR3 protein: CSARETGGGYEQYF
D gene: .; V gene: TRBV24-1; J gene: TRBJ2-2; clone size: few; CDR3 DNA: TGTGCCACCAGTGATGCGAGAGGGCAGACCGGGGAGCTGTTTTTT; CDR3 protein: CATSDARGQTGELFF
D gene: .; V gene: TRBV2; J gene: TRBJ1-1; clone size: .; CDR3 DNA: TGTGCCAGCTCCGGGGGGCTGAACACTGAAGCTTTCTTT; CDR3 protein: CASSGGLNTEAFF
D gene: TRBD2; V gene: TRBV5-1; J gene: TRBJ2-1; clone size: .; CDR3 DNA: TGCGCCAGCAGCTTGGCAGTACTAGCGGGACTCAATGAGCAGTTCTTC; CDR3 protein: CASSLAVLAGLNEQFF
D gene: .; V gene: TRBV7-9; J gene: TRBJ2-1; clone size: .; CDR3 DNA: TGTGCCAGCAGCCGGCTAGGAGTTGGTGAGCAGTTCTTC; CDR3 protein: CASSRLGVGEQFF
D gene: TRBD2; V gene: TRBV28; J gene: TRBJ2-7; clone size: .; CDR3 DNA: TGTGCCAGCAGACCAAAGGCTAGCGGGAGTCTCAAGCAGTACTTC; CDR3 protein: CASRPKASGSLKQYF
D gene: TRBD2; V gene: TRBV3-1; J gene: TRBJ2-1; clone size: few; CDR3 DNA: TGTGCCAGCAGCTATATAGCGGGAGTTAGCTACAATGAGCAGTTCTTC; CDR3 protein: CASSYIAGVSYNEQFF
D gene: TRBD1; V gene: TRBV28; J gene: TRBJ1-2; clone size: .; CDR3 DNA: TGTGCCAGCAGCCACGACAGGGTCAACTATGGCTACACCTTC; CDR3 protein: CASSHDRVNYGYTF
D gene: .; V gene: TRBV5-1; J gene: TRBJ1-2; clone size: .; CDR3 DNA: TGCGCCAGTTCCCCTAAGGGCCATGGCTACACCTTC; CDR3 protein: CASSPKGHGYTF
D gene: TRBD1; V gene: TRBV5-1; J gene: TRBJ2-1; clone size: few; CDR3 DNA: TGCGCCAGCACTTATGGACAGGGAAGCGATGAGCAGTTCTTC; CDR3 protein: CASTYGQGSDEQFF
D gene: .; V gene: TRBV12-3/TRBV12-4; J gene: TRBJ1-3; clone size: .; CDR3 DNA: TGTGCCAGCATATTCGGAAACACCATATATTTT; CDR3 protein: CASIFGNTIYF
D gene: .; V gene: TRBV19; J gene: TRBJ1-5; clone size: few; CDR3 DNA: TGTGCCAGTAGTGATACACCGAGCAATCAGCCCCAGCATTTT; CDR3 protein: CASSDTPSNQPQHF
D gene: .; V gene: TRBV2; J gene: TRBJ1-1; clone size: .; CDR3 DNA: TGTGCCAGCAGGGAGTCACCAGAAGCTTTCTTT; CDR3 protein: CASRESPEAFF
D gene: .; V gene: TRBV11-1; J gene: TRBJ1-1; clone size: .; CDR3 DNA: TGTGCCAGCAGCTATATCTTACCGAACACTGAAGCTTTCTTT; CDR3 protein: CASSYILPNTEAFF
D gene: .; V gene: TRBV12-3/TRBV12-4; J gene: TRBJ2-1; clone size: few; CDR3 DNA: TGTGCCAGCAGTCCCAAAGGGTTAGCCTACAATGAGCAGTTCTTC; CDR3 protein: CASSPKGLAYNEQFF
D gene: .; V gene: TRBV7-8; J gene: TRBJ1-6; clone size: few; CDR3 DNA: TGTGCCAGCAGCCAGGGTGCGGGGATTAATAATTCACCCCTCCACTTT; CDR3 protein: CASSQGAGINNSPLHF
D gene: .; V gene: TRBV4-1; J gene: TRBJ2-4; clone size: few; CDR3 DNA: TGCGCCAGCAGCCAGCCGGGACGTCGTGTGGAAAACATTCAGTACTTC; CDR3 protein: CASSQPGRRVENIQYF
D gene: .; V gene: TRBV7-9; J gene: TRBJ1-2; clone size: .; CDR3 DNA: TGTGCCAGCAGCTTTAGCACAGGAGGTGGCTATGGCTACACCTTC; CDR3 protein: CASSFSTGGGYGYTF
D gene: TRBD1; V gene: TRBV5-1; J gene: TRBJ1-1; clone size: many; CDR3 DNA: TGCGCCAGCAGCTTAAACGACGGACAGGCTGAAGCTTTCTTT; CDR3 protein: CASSLNDGQAEAFF
D gene: .; V gene: TRBV12-3/TRBV12-4; J gene: TRBJ1-5; clone size: few; CDR3 DNA: TGTGCCAGCAGTCGAGGAACAGTTCAGCCCCAGCATTTT; CDR3 protein: CASSRGTVQPQHF
D gene: .; V gene: TRBV20-1; J gene: TRBJ1-3; clone size: .; CDR3 DNA: TGCAGTGCCAGACGGGGGTCAGGAAACACCATATATTTT; CDR3 protein: CSARRGSGNTIYF
D gene: TRBD1; V gene: TRBV5-1; J gene: TRBJ2-7; clone size: many; CDR3 DNA: TGCGCCAGCAGCTACAACTTAAGGACAGGGTCCAACGAGCAGTACTTC; CDR3 protein: CASSYNLRTGSNEQYF
D gene: .; V gene: TRBV12-3/TRBV12-4; J gene: TRBJ1-1; clone size: few; CDR3 DNA: TGTGCCAGCAGTTTAGGGGGGTTCGCCACTGAAGCTTTCTTT; CDR3 protein: CASSLGGFATEAFF
D gene: .; V gene: TRBV12-3/TRBV12-4; J gene: TRBJ2-3; clone size: few; CDR3 DNA: TGTGCCAGCAGTTTCACCCCTTCCGCAGATACGCAGTATTTT; CDR3 protein: CASSFTPSADTQYF
D gene: TRBD1; V gene: TRBV7-6; J gene: TRBJ2-5; clone size: .; CDR3 DNA: TGTGCCAGCAGCTACCCATACAGGGGATTAGAGACCCAGTACTTC; CDR3 protein: CASSYPYRGLETQYF
D gene: .; V gene: TRBV20-1; J gene: TRBJ2-1; clone size: few; CDR3 DNA: TGCAGTGCTAGGGCCTTTGTCCTCAGGGGAGGCAGTGAGCAGTTCTTC; CDR3 protein: CSARAFVLRGGSEQFF
D gene: .; V gene: TRBV29-1; J gene: TRBJ2-1; clone size: .; CDR3 DNA: TGCAGCGTTGATACGGGGACACTCTACAATGAGCAGTTCTTC; CDR3 protein: CSVDTGTLYNEQFF
D gene: TRBD2; V gene: TRBV3-1; J gene: TRBJ2-7; clone size: .; CDR3 DNA: TGTGCCAGCAGCCCGGGACTAGCGGGGGGTGGCTACGAGCAGTACTTC; CDR3 protein: CASSPGLAGGGYEQYF
D gene: .; V gene: TRBV6-6; J gene: TRBJ1-2; clone size: few; CDR3 DNA: TGTGCCAGCAGTAAACCGGGGCGTAACTATGGCTACACCTTC; CDR3 protein: CASSKPGRNYGYTF
D gene: TRBD2; V gene: TRBV12-3/TRBV12-4; J gene: TRBJ2-1; clone size: many; CDR3 DNA: TGTGCCAGCAGCCTCCCGGGACTAGCAAGTGAGCAGTTCTTC; CDR3 protein: CASSLPGLASEQFF
D gene: TRBD2; V gene: TRBV28; J gene: TRBJ2-1; clone size: .; CDR3 DNA: TGTGCCAGCACCCCAAATCTAGCGGGAGGCCCCAATGAGCAGTTCTTC; CDR3 protein: CASTPNLAGGPNEQFF
D gene: TRBD1; V gene: TRBV30; J gene: TRBJ2-6; clone size: .; CDR3 DNA: TGTGCCGTAGGACAGGGTTTCGCGTCTGGGGCCAACGTCCTGACTTTC; CDR3 protein: CAVGQGFASGANVLTF
D gene: .; V gene: TRBV4-1; J gene: TRBJ2-3; clone size: few; CDR3 DNA: TGCGCCAGCAGTCTCATGATGGATACGCAGTATTTT; CDR3 protein: CASSLMMDTQYF
D gene: TRBD1; V gene: TRBV6-1; J gene: TRBJ2-7; clone size: many; CDR3 DNA: TGTGCCAGCAGTAAACCGGGACAGTCTTCTACGAGGCAGTACTTC; CDR3 protein: CASSKPGQSSTRQYF
D gene: .; V gene: TRBV4-1; J gene: TRBJ2-1; clone size: .; CDR3 DNA: TGCGCCAGCAGCCAAGATAAGTTCACGGGGGTCTGGGGGAATGAGCAGTTCTTC; CDR3 protein: CASSQDKFTGVWGNEQFF
D gene: .; V gene: TRBV12-3/TRBV12-4; J gene: TRBJ2-5; clone size: .; CDR3 DNA: TGTGCCAGCAGTTTAGCGGTCCTGGGACCTAGAGAGACCCAGTACTTC; CDR3 protein: CASSLAVLGPRETQYF
D gene: TRBD1; V gene: TRBV29-1; J gene: TRBJ1-2; clone size: few; CDR3 DNA: TGCAGCGCAAAAACAGGGGACTATGGCTACACCTTC; CDR3 protein: CSAKTGDYGYTF
D gene: .; V gene: TRBV6-2/TRBV6-3; J gene: TRBJ2-2; clone size: .; CDR3 DNA: TGTGCCAGCAGTTATTACTCGGGGGAGCTGTTTTTT; CDR3 protein: CASSYYSGELFF
D gene: TRBD1; V gene: TRBV7-7; J gene: TRBJ2-7; clone size: .; CDR3 DNA: TGTGCTAGCAGCTCGGACAGGGAAGACGAGCAGTACTTC; CDR3 protein: CASSSDREDEQYF
D gene: TRBD2; V gene: TRBV6-2/TRBV6-3; J gene: TRBJ2-1; clone size: .; CDR3 DNA: TGTGCCAGCAGTCCCTCCCCTAGCGGGATATACAATGAGCAGTTCTTC; CDR3 protein: CASSPSPSGIYNEQFF
D gene: .; V gene: TRBV29-1; J gene: TRBJ2-2; clone size: .; CDR3 DNA: TGCAGCGTGAACCAGGCGGGACAGCAGAACACCGGGGAGCTGTTTTTT; CDR3 protein: CSVNQAGQQNTGELFF
D gene: .; V gene: TRBV6-5; J gene: TRBJ1-6; clone size: many; CDR3 DNA: TGTGCCAGCATGGGGGGCAGGCTCTCACCCCTCCACTTT; CDR3 protein: CASMGGRLSPLHF
D gene: TRBD1; V gene: TRBV24-1; J gene: TRBJ2-1; clone size: .; CDR3 DNA: TGTGCCACCAGTGATCCAGGGACAGGGTGGGGAAATGAGCAGTTCTTC; CDR3 protein: CATSDPGTGWGNEQFF
D gene: .; V gene: TRBV4-1; J gene: TRBJ2-2; clone size: .; CDR3 DNA: TGCGCCAGCAGCCAAGATGTCGGGGAGCTGTTTTTT; CDR3 protein: CASSQDVGELFF
D gene: TRBD1; V gene: TRBV5-4; J gene: TRBJ2-5; clone size: many; CDR3 DNA: TGTGCCAGCAGCTTGAAACAGGGGCGCGAGACCCAGTACTTC; CDR3 protein: CASSLKQGRETQYF
D gene: .; V gene: TRBV6-2/TRBV6-3; J gene: TRBJ2-7; clone size: few; CDR3 DNA: TGTGCCAGCAGTCAATTAGAGGGTACCTACGAGCAGTACTTC; CDR3 protein: CASSQLEGTYEQYF
D gene: .; V gene: TRBV6-2/TRBV6-3; J gene: TRBJ2-1; clone size: .; CDR3 DNA: TGTGCCAGCAGTCGTCCGGGGTTACTTAACAATGAGCAGTTCTTC; CDR3 protein: CASSRPGLLNNEQFF